Listed below are T cell receptor beta chains from one sample, sequenced in a study of OX40 agonist ivuxolimab in advanced cancers. Produced via immunoSEQ multiplex PCR; TCRdb's table is partial and in-frame only. The sample includes under 80,000 clones, 85% to 90% of them seen just once. Sequenced here: CD4+ or CD8+ T cells sorted from blood, sampled in a trial of the OX40 agonist ivuxolimab. The receptors here all came from an adult with an advanced solid tumor such as melanoma, head and neck, liver or kidney cancer. Each CDR3 is given with its conserved first and last residue. D genes are given only for firm matches. Clone sizes are given selectively: once, few, many, or a class where the clone is expanded.

d_call,v_call,clone_size,j_call,cdr3_aa,cdr3_nt
-,TRBV5-1,-,TRBJ2-7,CASSPQTSSYEQYF,TGCGCCAGCAGCCCACAGACTAGCTCCTACGAGCAGTACTTC
TRBD1,TRBV5-1,-,TRBJ2-7,CASSPLSSGTGSQEF,TGCGCCAGCAGTCCTTTGTCGTCCGGGACAGGCTCACAGGAATTC
TRBD2,TRBV27,-,TRBJ2-3,CASRGQGREEGGTDTQYF,TGTGCCAGCCGGGGGCAGGGGCGGGAGGAGGGTGGCACAGATACGCAGTATTTT
-,TRBV5-1,-,TRBJ2-7,CASSLRGTTTYEQYF,TGCGCCAGCAGCTTGAGGGGGACTACCACTTACGAGCAGTACTTC
-,TRBV5-6,-,TRBJ2-3,CASSLARQLVDTQYF,TGTGCCAGCAGCTTGGCCAGGCAGCTTGTCGATACGCAGTATTTT
-,TRBV7-9,-,TRBJ2-2,CASRDVAGSDTGELFF,TGTGCCAGCAGAGATGTCGCGGGAAGCGACACCGGGGAGCTGTTTTTT
-,TRBV10-3,-,TRBJ1-5,CAISESGSNQPQHF,TGTGCCATCAGTGAGTCGGGCAGCAATCAGCCCCAGCATTTT
-,TRBV28,-,TRBJ2-5,CASQTGQIEKETQYF,TGTGCCAGCCAGACCGGACAGATTGAAAAAGAGACCCAGTACTTC
-,TRBV4-3,-,TRBJ1-2,CASSQGTFRGDYGYTF,TGCGCCAGCAGCCAAGGGACTTTCCGGGGAGACTATGGCTACACCTTC
-,TRBV7-2,-,TRBJ1-4,CASSLAPGRRNEKLFF,TGTGCCAGCAGCTTAGCCCCGGGACGGCGTAATGAAAAACTGTTTTTT
-,TRBV29-1,-,TRBJ1-1,CSVSARGNTEAFF,TGCAGCGTTAGCGCCAGGGGAAACACTGAAGCTTTCTTT
-,TRBV5-4,-,TRBJ1-2,CASSLDPTENGYTF,TGTGCCAGCAGCTTGGACCCGACAGAGAATGGCTACACCTTC
-,TRBV5-1,-,TRBJ2-5,CASTPRGGRETQYF,TGCGCCAGCACTCCGAGGGGCGGGCGCGAGACCCAGTACTTC
-,TRBV5-1,-,TRBJ2-3,CASSLVGEADTQYF,TGCGCCAGCAGCTTGGTAGGGGAAGCAGATACGCAGTATTTT
-,TRBV11-3,few,TRBJ2-2,CASSQNTGELFF,TGTGCCAGCAGCCAAAACACCGGGGAGCTGTTTTTT
TRBD1,TRBV30,-,TRBJ2-4,CAWSVPRTGRNIQYF,TGTGCCTGGAGTGTTCCTCGGACAGGGAGAAACATTCAGTACTTC
TRBD1,TRBV11-3,-,TRBJ1-1,CASGKQGAEAFF,TGTGCCAGCGGCAAACAGGGGGCTGAAGCTTTCTTT
TRBD1,TRBV6-6,-,TRBJ2-7,CASSYSTRGLEQYF,TGTGCCAGCAGTTACTCGACCAGGGGGCTCGAGCAGTACTTC
-,TRBV27,-,TRBJ1-1,CASSFPGPNTEAFF,TGTGCCAGCAGTTTTCCGGGCCCGAACACTGAAGCTTTCTTT
TRBD2,TRBV5-1,-,TRBJ2-5,CASSALAGETQYF,TGCGCCAGCAGCGCGTTAGCGGGAGAGACCCAGTACTTC
-,TRBV25-1,-,TRBJ2-3,CASSGVSYPRDTQYF,TGTGCCAGCAGTGGAGTTTCGTATCCACGAGATACGCAGTATTTT
TRBD1,TRBV5-8,few,TRBJ2-7,CASSLGDRTYEQYF,TGTGCCAGCAGCTTGGGGGACAGAACCTACGAGCAGTACTTC
-,TRBV9,-,TRBJ2-2,CASSVGPGELFF,TGTGCCAGCAGCGTAGGGCCCGGGGAGCTGTTTTTT
TRBD2,TRBV10-3,once,TRBJ2-7,CAITGASGVGEQYF,TGTGCCATCACCGGAGCTAGCGGGGTGGGGGAGCAGTACTTC